A single sample is the source of the 20 T cell receptor beta chains below, sequenced in a study of regulatory T cells in long-lasting Graves disease. Regarding time point: newly diagnosed GD, antithyroid drugs for less than 3 months. RNA isolated from PBMCs was used to make the TCR library. CDR3 regions were amplified by Arm-PCR using iRepertoire HTBI primers to build TCR beta libraries. MiXCR, run by TCRdb on the multiplex PCR reads, gives a single entry per CDR3 protein. This table holds hundreds of thousands of distinct CDR3 sequences, approximately 13% found once. This sample also appeared in a second study, on T cells in Graves' hyperthyroidism and ophthalmopathy.

The sample in question was peripheral blood mononuclear cells (PBMCs), obtained at new diagnosis, from a patient treated with antithyroid drugs. These receptors all come from a man younger than 45 with Graves disease.

This clonotype was detected ten times or more. The rearrangement joins TRBV6-5 to TRBJ2-2; no firm D call. There are 15 residues in the CDR3. V lost 4 bases, J lost 5 bases, and 14 bases lay in between. Germline CDR1 reads MNHEY; CDR2 reads SVGAGI. CDR3 sequence reads: CASSWAGERTGELFF. CDR3 bases: TGTGCCAGCAGTTGGGCCGGAGAGAGAACCGGGGAGCTGTTTTTT.

This clonotype was counted many times. This chain uses TRBV11-2 with TRBJ2-2, with D unresolved. The CDR3 is 13 amino acids. CDR1 is SGHAT, CDR2 FQNNGV, per germline. V dropped 11 bases and J dropped 1 base, with 11 bases sitting between them. The CDR3 nucleotides are TGTGCCCGCCGAGCAGGGAACACCGGGGAGCTGTTTTTT. Translating gives CARRAGNTGELFF.

This clonotype was observed many times. The chain combines TRBV29-1 with TRBJ2-7; D remains unclear. Looked up from germline, CDR1 is SQVTM and CDR2 is ANQGSEA. The CDR3 consists of 12 residues. Here the CDR3 reads CSAGDYSYEQYF. The DNA of the CDR3 is TGCAGTGCTGGGGATTACTCCTACGAGCAGTACTTC.

In the case of this clonotype: This may be a read error, as it is one base from a much larger clone. V gene TRBV20-1 combines with J gene TRBJ2-1; D uncertain. The CDR3 consists of 12 residues. V lost 0 bases and J lost 4, with 4 bases in between. Germline-derived CDR1 and CDR2 are DFQATT and SNEGSKA (reference sequence). CDR3 sequence (DNA): TGCAGTGCTAGAGAGCCGTACAATGAGCAGTTCTTC. This encodes CSAREPYNEQFF.

This clonotype was counted many times. The chain carries TRBV5-1 and TRBJ2-1; D is tentatively TRBD1 or TRBD2 (6 bases each). Germline V gene sequence: CDR1 SGHRS, CDR2 YFSETQ. Trimming pared 0 bases from V and 4 bases from J, leaving 14 bases between. The CDR3 covers 16 residues. The DNA of the CDR3 is TGCGCCAGCAGCTTGGTAATGGGGGGCCTGTACAATGAGCAGTTCTTC. Translated: CASSLVMGGLYNEQFF. The whole variable domain, remainder taken from reference TRBV5-1 and TRBJ2-1, is KAGVTQTPRYLIKTRGQQVTLSCSPISGHRSVSWYQQTPGQGLQFLFEYFSETQRNKGNFPGRFSGRQFSNSRSEMNVSTLELGDSALYLCASSLVMGGLYNEQFFGPGTRLTVL.

This clonotype was detected a few times. It may be a read error: a sequence one base away is much more abundant. The CDR3, as DNA: TGTGCCGGCACATCACCCTCCACTAGCGGGTACGAGCAGTACTTC. Translated: CAGTSPSTSGYEQYF. The rearrangement joins TRBV27 to TRBJ2-7; 9 positions agree with TRBD2. The CDR3 covers 15 residues. From germline, CDR1 is MNHEY and CDR2 SMNVEV (reference sequence). With V trimmed by 11 bases and J by 4 bases, 15 bases remained unmatched.

This clonotype occurred a few times. The chain is built from TRBV27 and TRBJ1-2; D gene ambiguous. Germline V lookup: CDR1 MNHEY, CDR2 SMNVEV (reference sequence). The CDR3 runs to 13 residues. Trimming left V 7 bases short and J 5 bases short, with 14 bases between. DNA for the CDR3: TGTGCCAGCACCGACGGAACGGAGTATGGCTACACCTTC. It specifies CASTDGTEYGYTF.

This clonotype came up many times. The rearrangement links TRBV10-3 to TRBJ2-5; 9 bases fit TRBD1. CDR3 length: 15 amino acids. The trim removed 6 bases at V and 3 bases at J, leaving 8 bases unmatched. Germline V gene data show CDR1 as ENHRY and CDR2 as SYGVKD. This CDR3 is CAIRGDRVEEETQYF. The CDR3 DNA reads TGTGCCATCAGGGGGGACAGGGTGGAGGAAGAGACCCAGTACTTC.

This clonotype was seen ten or more times. The chain recombines TRBV3-1 with TRBJ1-2; D gene unclear. Germline V gives CDR1 LGHDT, CDR2 YNNKEL (reference sequence). Between the trimmed V and J ends, which lost 2 bases and 5 bases, there was a span of 3 bases. CDR3 length: 11 amino acids. The CDR3 DNA is TGTGCCAGCAGCCAACGGTATGGCTACACCTTC. Residues: CASSQRYGYTF.

This clonotype was observed a handful of times. The V and J genes are TRBV5-4 and TRBJ2-1; 7 bases align to TRBD1. The CDR3 runs 14 residues. Germline CDR1 SGHNT, CDR2 YYREEE (reference sequence). V dropped 2 bases and J dropped 9; count of bases not matched to a gene: 8. CDR3: CASSFARQGGEQFF. CDR3 nucleotide sequence: TGTGCCAGCAGCTTCGCGCGACAGGGCGGTGAGCAGTTCTTC.

The chain recombines TRBV20-1 with TRBJ2-5; D possibly uses TRBD1 or TRBD2 (5 bases each). The V gene lost 7 bases and the J gene lost 3 bases, with 12 bases spanning the gap. Germline CDR1 and CDR2: DFQATT and SNEGSKA (reference sequence). This CDR3 region has 12 residues. In DNA, the CDR3 is TGCAGTGTCCCGGGGCCGAAAGAGACCCAGTACTTC. Translating gives CSVPGPKETQYF.

This clonotype was counted many times. The genes are TRBV12-3 or TRBV12-4 and TRBJ2-2; TRBD2 matches 11 bases. This CDR3 comprises 15 residues. V dropped 5 bases and J dropped 8; count of bases not matched to a gene: 7. In DNA, the CDR3 is TGTGCCAGCAGTACCCCGGGACTAGCGGCGGGGGAGCTGTTTTTT. Its translation: CASSTPGLAAGELFF.

This clonotype was seen repeatedly, ten times or more. V is TRBV13 and J is TRBJ2-1; D unclear. This CDR3 region has 15 residues. Per the germline V gene, CDR1 is PRHDT and CDR2 is FYEKMQ (reference sequence). V dropped 0 bases and J dropped 4 bases, with 10 bases sitting between them. CDR3 region: CASSLGWQEYNEQFF. The CDR3 DNA sequence: TGTGCCAGCAGCTTAGGCTGGCAGGAGTACAATGAGCAGTTCTTC.

This clonotype has a count of ten or more. This chain's CDR3 is CAIYYEGIGAGELFF. DNA of the CDR3: TGTGCCATCTACTACGAGGGAATTGGGGCCGGGGAGCTGTTTTTT. The rearrangement joins TRBV10-3 to TRBJ2-2, with D possibly being TRBD2 (5 bases). This CDR3 has 15 amino acids. Trimming took 8 bases from V and 6 from J, leaving 19 bases between them. Per germline, CDR1 ENHRY and CDR2 SYGVKD.

The sample holds a few counts of this clonotype. J is TRBJ1-5 and V is TRBV20-1; possible D gene TRBD1, 6 bases. The CDR3 loop spans 13 amino acids. Trimming left V 2 bases short and J 3 bases short, with 8 bases between. The germline V gene encodes CDR1 DFQATT and CDR2 SNEGSKA (reference sequence). This CDR3 is CSARRTDNQPQHF. For the CDR3, the DNA is TGCAGTGCTAGAAGGACAGACAATCAGCCCCAGCATTTT.

This clonotype has a handful of counts. Possible read error: a much larger clone is one base away. V usage is TRBV20-1 and J usage is TRBJ2-3, with D tentatively TRBD1 (5 bases). The CDR3 is made up of 14 amino acids. Trimming removed 6 bases from V and 4 bases from J, with 17 bases in between. Germline V lookup: CDR1 DFQATT, CDR2 SNEGSKA (reference sequence). Written as DNA, the CDR3 is TGCAGTGCCTCCACAAGGGGCGTCGCAGATACGCAGTATTTT. Amino acids: CSASTRGVADTQYF.

The genes are TRBV5-6 and TRBJ2-7; D is possibly TRBD1 (6 bases). CDR1 is SGHDT, CDR2 YYEEEE, per germline. Trimming took off 2 bases at V and 5 bases at J, with 11 bases between the two ends. CDR3 size: 13 residues. DNA for the CDR3: TGTGCCAGCAGCTTTTCCGGGACACACGAGCAGTACTTC. This gives the protein CASSFSGTHEQYF.

The table lists this clonotype with a few counts. The chain links TRBV6-1 to TRBJ1-3; 7 bases fit TRBD1. Germline loops: CDR1 MNHNS, CDR2 SASEGT. The CDR3 is made up of 15 amino acids. The V segment lost 6 bases and the J segment 7 bases; nucleotides outside the gene matches: 12. DNA of the CDR3: TGTGCCAGCAGCACCGGACAGGAGGCCGGGAACACCATATATTTT. The encoded protein is CASSTGQEAGNTIYF.

The J gene is TRBJ2-5, the V gene TRBV6-1, with unresolved D. The V gene's germline CDR1 is MNHNS and CDR2 SASEGT. The CDR3 totals 15 residues. V lost 2 bases and J 5 bases, leaving 15 bases between the germline ends. The CDR3, as DNA: TGTGCCAGCAGTGAACCCGGTCTAGTGGAGGAGACCCAGTACTTC. Its translation is CASSEPGLVEETQYF.

The gene calls are TRBV29-1 and TRBJ1-1, with 10 bases that match TRBD1. There are 12 residues in the CDR3. Germline trimming cut 6 bases from V and 5 bases from J; bases unmatched to any gene: 3. The V gene's germline CDR1 is SQVTM and CDR2 ANQGSEA. CDR3 region: CSVTGGGTEAFF. DNA of the CDR3: TGCAGCGTGACAGGGGGCGGGACTGAAGCTTTCTTT.